This T cell receptor (beta chain) stems from a study of cytomegalovirus exposure and HLA in healthy donors. Germline V lookup: CDR1 SGHNT, CDR2 YYREEE (reference sequence). After removal of 2 bases from V and 5 bases from J, the junction contained 4 bases not matched to a gene. The CDR3 totals 14 residues. Use of 60 Vbeta and 13 Jbeta primers characterized the PCR. The repertoire was sequenced with immunoSEQ multiplex PCR; TCRdb's copy has only in-frame clones and lacks some. The repertoire has roughly 130,000 clones, 8% to 9.5% of them found once; the top ten carry about 5.5%. Input material: PBMCs. The V gene is TRBV5-4, the J gene TRBJ2-3; 8 bases map to TRBD2. The sequence came from a man aged 35 to 55 in good health and CMV-seronegative. The CDR3 region has the DNA TGTGCCAGCAGCTTAGCGGGGGAGGGAGATACGCAGTATTTT. Translated, it gives CASSLAGEGDTQYF.